This T cell receptor (beta chain) was identified in a study of CD8+CD57+ T cells in acquired aplastic anemia (dated by TCRdb to the late 2010s). Describing the broader study: Extracted DNA from sorted CD4+ and CD8+ cells averaged approximately 3.4 ug, ranging from roughly 0.19 to 27.4 ug. CD8+CD57+ expansion was defined as a frequency above the mean frequency observed in healthy subjects. General study outcomes and caveats: Patients and healthy controls showed no significant difference in CD8+ Simpson's diversity (P=0.060). Around 30 CD8+ CDR3 sequences were shared between patients and controls but appeared highly expressed in patients and within their immunodominant clones.

Counted from cysteine to phenylalanine, this CDR3 has 11 amino acids. The sequence is cut down to CDR3 DNA, 33 bases in frame from base 1. V is reduced by 3 bases and J by 11 bases, leaving a spacing of 9 bases between them. Genomic DNA served as template for TCR beta VDJ combination and CDR3 sequence profiling. An Illumina HiSeq 2000 was the platform used for TCR repertoire sequencing. Turning to the authors' computational methods: Repertoires were assessed using TRBV/TRBJ rearrangement plots, CDR3 size and DJ length profiles, and Simpson's diversity index. The most abundant DNA sequence in the deep sequencing data was defined as the immunodominant clone. CDR3 amino acid sequences were checked for sharing across subjects and were also compared against the VDJdb database and published repertoires. TCRdb handled the public reads itself, with Q25 trimming in fastp and clone calling in MiXCR, and kept productive beta chains. Rows are unified per CDR3 protein, each entry keeping the most common DNA and genes. TCRdb's processing, not the authors', yielded these V and J calls. Counted in this sample were 120,000 or so distinct CDR3 sequences; 30% to 45% of them appeared once. The ten top clones hold 2.6% of the sample.

In its sample, this clonotype was seen many times. Its cognate antigen has yet to be identified. The sample holds no much larger clone one base away, and base qualities are not on file. Expansion of CD8+CD57+ cells had been shown by flow cytometry in the patients chosen for sequencing. Severe acquired aplastic anemia was diagnosed in all patients according to International Study of Aplastic Anemia and Agranulocytosis and Camitta criteria. At the time blood was sampled, none of the patients had received any therapy. The study deep-sequenced TCR repertoires of sorted CD4+ and CD8+ blood T cells from severe aplastic anemia patients and healthy subjects. In the USA, patient enrollment took place under clinicaltrials.gov protocols 00001620, 01623167, 00001397, 00071045, 00081523 and 00961064. Ficoll-Paque density gradient centrifugation was used to isolate peripheral blood mononuclear cells. CD4+ and CD8+ T cells were sorted by FACS or magnetic beads before DNA extraction.

The chain couples TRBV12-3 or TRBV12-4 to TRBJ2-3; TRBD2 is possibly the D segment (6 matching bases). This sequence was found in a human donor with aplastic anemia. The sample taken for sequencing was sorted CD4+, CD8+, or CD8+CD57+ T cells (not recorded which) from PBMCs. The CDR3 protein is CASSLEGGQYF. The base sequence is TGTGCCAGCAGTTTGGAGGGTGGGCAGTATTTT.